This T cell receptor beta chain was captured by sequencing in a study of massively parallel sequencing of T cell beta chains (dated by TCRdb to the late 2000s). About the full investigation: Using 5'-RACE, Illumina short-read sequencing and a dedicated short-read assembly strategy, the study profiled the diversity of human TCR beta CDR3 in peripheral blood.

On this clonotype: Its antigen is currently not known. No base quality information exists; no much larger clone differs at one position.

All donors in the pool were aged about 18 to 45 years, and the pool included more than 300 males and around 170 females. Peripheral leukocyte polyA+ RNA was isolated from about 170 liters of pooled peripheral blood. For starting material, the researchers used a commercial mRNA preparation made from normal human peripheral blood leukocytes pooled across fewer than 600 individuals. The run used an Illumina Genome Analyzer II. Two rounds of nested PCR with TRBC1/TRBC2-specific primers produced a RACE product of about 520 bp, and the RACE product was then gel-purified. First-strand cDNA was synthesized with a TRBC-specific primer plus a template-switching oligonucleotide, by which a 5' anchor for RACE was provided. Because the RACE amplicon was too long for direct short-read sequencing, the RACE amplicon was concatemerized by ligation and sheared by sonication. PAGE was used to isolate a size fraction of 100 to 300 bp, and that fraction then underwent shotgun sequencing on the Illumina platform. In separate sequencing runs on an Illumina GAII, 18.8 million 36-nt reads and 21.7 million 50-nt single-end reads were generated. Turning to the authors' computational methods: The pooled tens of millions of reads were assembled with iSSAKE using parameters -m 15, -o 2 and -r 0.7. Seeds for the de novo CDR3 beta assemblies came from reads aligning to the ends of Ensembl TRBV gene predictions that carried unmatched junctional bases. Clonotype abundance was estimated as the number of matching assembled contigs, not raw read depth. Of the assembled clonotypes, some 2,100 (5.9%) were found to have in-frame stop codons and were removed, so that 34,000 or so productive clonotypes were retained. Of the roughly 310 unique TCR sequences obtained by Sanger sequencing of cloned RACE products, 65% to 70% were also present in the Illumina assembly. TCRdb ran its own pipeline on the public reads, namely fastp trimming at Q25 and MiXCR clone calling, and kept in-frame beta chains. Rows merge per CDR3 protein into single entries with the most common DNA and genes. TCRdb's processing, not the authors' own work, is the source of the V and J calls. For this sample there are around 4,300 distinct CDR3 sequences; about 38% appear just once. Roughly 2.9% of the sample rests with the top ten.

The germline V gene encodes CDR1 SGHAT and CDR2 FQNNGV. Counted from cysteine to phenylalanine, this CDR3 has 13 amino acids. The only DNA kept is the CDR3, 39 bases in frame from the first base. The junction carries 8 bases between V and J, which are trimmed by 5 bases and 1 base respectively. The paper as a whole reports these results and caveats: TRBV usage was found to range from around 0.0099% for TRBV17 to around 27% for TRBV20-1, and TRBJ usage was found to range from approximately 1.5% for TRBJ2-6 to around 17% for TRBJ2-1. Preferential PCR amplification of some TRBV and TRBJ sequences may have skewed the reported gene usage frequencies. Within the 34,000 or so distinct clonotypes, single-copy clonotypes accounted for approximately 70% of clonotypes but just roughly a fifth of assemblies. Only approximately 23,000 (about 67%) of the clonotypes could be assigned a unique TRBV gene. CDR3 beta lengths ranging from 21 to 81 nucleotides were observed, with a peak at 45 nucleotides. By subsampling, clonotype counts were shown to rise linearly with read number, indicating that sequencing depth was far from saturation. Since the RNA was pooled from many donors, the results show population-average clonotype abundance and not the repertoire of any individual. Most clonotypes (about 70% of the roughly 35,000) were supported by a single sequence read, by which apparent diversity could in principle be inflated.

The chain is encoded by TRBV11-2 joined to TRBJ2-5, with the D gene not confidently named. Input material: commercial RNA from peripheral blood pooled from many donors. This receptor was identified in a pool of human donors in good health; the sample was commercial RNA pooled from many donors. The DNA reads TGTGCCAGCAGCCCCTTCGCCCAAGAGACCCAGTACTTC. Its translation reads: CASSPFAQETQYF.